The 8 T cell receptor beta chains listed next were all sequenced from one sample in a study of T cell responses to AZD1222 COVID-19 vaccine. The method was immunoSEQ multiplex PCR; TCRdb's version includes in-frame clones alone and lacks a portion of them. The table lists about 140,000 clones, approximately 94% of them singletons. This specimen was peripheral blood, taken on day 0 of AZD1222 vaccination. Receptors were obtained from an adult in good health.

The chain joins TRBV7-9 to TRBJ2-4; D may be TRBD1 (8 bases). CDR3 length: 15 amino acids. Germline CDR1 and CDR2: SEHNR and FQNEAQ (reference sequence). The V and J ends lost 5 bases and 6 bases respectively, with 17 bases between them. CDR3 region: CASSRTTGEGNIQYF. The CDR3 region has the DNA TGTGCCAGCAGCCGAACGACAGGGGAGGGAAACATTCAGTACTTC.

V is TRBV6-5 and J is TRBJ1-1; 7 positions match TRBD1. The germline CDR1 and CDR2 sequences are MNHEY and SVGAGI. V lost 5 bases to trimming and J lost 4 bases; unmatched junction nucleotides: 10. This CDR3 has 15 amino acids. CDR3 nucleotide sequence: TGTGCCAGCAGTCGTACGGACAGGTCTGGCACTGAAGCTTTCTTT. It encodes CASSRTDRSGTEAFF.

The V gene is TRBV6-5, the J gene TRBJ2-3; possibly TRBD2 for D (5 bases). V lost 0 bases and J 3 bases, leaving 10 bases between the germline ends. The CDR3 covers 15 residues. Germline CDR1 is MNHEY and CDR2 is SVGAGI. The CDR3 bases are TGTGCCAGCAGTTACTCGAGTCGGGAAACAGATACGCAGTATTTT. This codes for CASSYSSRETDTQYF.

This chain connects TRBV5-1 to TRBJ1-6; 8 nucleotides line up with TRBD1. The CDR3 is 14 residues long. V dropped 4 bases and J dropped 8; count of bases not matched to a gene: 5. Germline V gene lookup returns CDR1 SGHRS and CDR2 YFSETQ. The CDR3 DNA follows: TGCGCCAGCAGCCAAACGACAGGGGATTCACCCCTCCACTTT. Amino acids: CASSQTTGDSPLHF.

This chain links TRBV4-3 with TRBJ1-5; D unresolved. V was cut by 4 bases and J by 8 bases, with 18 bases left in between. The germline gives CDR1 LGHNA, CDR2 YSLEER. The CDR3 is made up of 15 amino acids. The DNA for the CDR3 is TGCGCCAGCAGCCCACATTTGGACCCGGACGAGCCCCAGCATTTT. Translation gives CASSPHLDPDEPQHF.

The V gene is TRBV7-2, the J gene TRBJ2-3; TRBD2 might be the D (6 bases). This CDR3 spans 16 amino acids. Between the trimmed V and J ends, which lost 5 bases and 4 bases, there was a span of 19 bases. The germline V gene has CDR1 SGHTA and CDR2 FQGNSA. The CDR3 nucleotides read TGTGCCAGCAGCCCCAGCACGGGGTGGGAGGCAGATACGCAGTATTTT. This gives the protein CASSPSTGWEADTQYF. The whole variable domain, filled in from reference TRBV7-2 and TRBJ2-3, reads GAGVSQSPSNKVTEKGKDVELRCDPISGHTALYWYRQSLGQGLEFLIYFQGNSAPDKSGLPSDRFSAERTGGSVSTLTIQRTQQEDSAVYLCASSPSTGWEADTQYFGPGTRLTVL.

The J gene is TRBJ2-7, the V gene TRBV9; D tentatively fits TRBD1 or TRBD2 (5 bases each). The CDR3 extends over 16 amino acids. The germline gives CDR1 SGDLS, CDR2 YYNGEE. V lost 0 bases, J lost 1 base, and 14 bases lay in between. The CDR3 protein is CASSVGGALASYEQYF. In DNA, the CDR3 is TGTGCCAGCAGCGTAGGAGGGGCCCTTGCTTCCTACGAGCAGTACTTC.

V gene TRBV28 combines with J gene TRBJ1-1; 11 nucleotides match TRBD1. J gave up 10 bases and V 5 bases, and 6 bases lay outside the gene matches. The germline gives CDR1 MDHEN, CDR2 SYDVKM. The CDR3 covers 13 residues. The CDR3 bases are TGTGCCAGCAGTAAAGGACAGGGGGCACGAGCTTTCTTT. Protein product: CASSKGQGARAFF.